This T cell receptor beta chain was profiled in a study of T cell changes during pregnancy in multiple sclerosis. Here immunoSEQ multiplex PCR was the method, and the copy in TCRdb shows in-frame clones only, minus some. The sample shows 89,000 or so clones, 91% of them seen only once. The sample in question was PBMCs, obtained in the first trimester of pregnancy. This TCR derives from a female donor in good health, serving as a control in a pregnancy study. Some clones in this sample may be carry-over from other donors' samples.

CDR3 sequence: CASSSSRDRVTEAFF. As DNA, the CDR3 is TGTGCCAGCAGCTCGTCCCGGGACAGGGTCACTGAAGCTTTCTTT. V and J are TRBV5-6 and TRBJ1-1; the match to TRBD1 covers 9 bases. J was trimmed by 4 bases and V by 3 bases; bases with no gene match: 7. The length of the CDR3 is 15 residues. Germline CDR1 SGHDT, CDR2 YYEEEE.